This TCR beta chain was documented in a study of cytomegalovirus exposure and HLA in healthy donors. General study results and limits: Sequencing likely produced, as an artifact, a cluster of highly shared sequence variants.

This CDR3 has 16 amino acids. Trimming took 4 bases from V and 0 from J; bases not matched to a gene: 4. Germline V CDR1 and CDR2: MGHRA, YSYEKL. PCR involved 60 Vbeta and 13 Jbeta primers. TCRdb's table, derived via immunoSEQ multiplex PCR, lists solely in-frame clones and lacks some. Found here are 95,000 to 100,000 clones, over 70% of them singletons; the top ten hold about 10%. Concerning this clone: Its specificity is unknown.

The gene calls are TRBV4-1 and TRBJ1-4; 8 bases are shared with TRBD1. This TCR was recovered from a man in his fifties or sixties in good health and CMV-seronegative. Material for sequencing was PBMCs. The CDR3 coding sequence is TGCGCCAGCAGCCGGGACAGGCAGACAACTAATGAAAAACTGTTTTTT. Translating it yields CASSRDRQTTNEKLFF.